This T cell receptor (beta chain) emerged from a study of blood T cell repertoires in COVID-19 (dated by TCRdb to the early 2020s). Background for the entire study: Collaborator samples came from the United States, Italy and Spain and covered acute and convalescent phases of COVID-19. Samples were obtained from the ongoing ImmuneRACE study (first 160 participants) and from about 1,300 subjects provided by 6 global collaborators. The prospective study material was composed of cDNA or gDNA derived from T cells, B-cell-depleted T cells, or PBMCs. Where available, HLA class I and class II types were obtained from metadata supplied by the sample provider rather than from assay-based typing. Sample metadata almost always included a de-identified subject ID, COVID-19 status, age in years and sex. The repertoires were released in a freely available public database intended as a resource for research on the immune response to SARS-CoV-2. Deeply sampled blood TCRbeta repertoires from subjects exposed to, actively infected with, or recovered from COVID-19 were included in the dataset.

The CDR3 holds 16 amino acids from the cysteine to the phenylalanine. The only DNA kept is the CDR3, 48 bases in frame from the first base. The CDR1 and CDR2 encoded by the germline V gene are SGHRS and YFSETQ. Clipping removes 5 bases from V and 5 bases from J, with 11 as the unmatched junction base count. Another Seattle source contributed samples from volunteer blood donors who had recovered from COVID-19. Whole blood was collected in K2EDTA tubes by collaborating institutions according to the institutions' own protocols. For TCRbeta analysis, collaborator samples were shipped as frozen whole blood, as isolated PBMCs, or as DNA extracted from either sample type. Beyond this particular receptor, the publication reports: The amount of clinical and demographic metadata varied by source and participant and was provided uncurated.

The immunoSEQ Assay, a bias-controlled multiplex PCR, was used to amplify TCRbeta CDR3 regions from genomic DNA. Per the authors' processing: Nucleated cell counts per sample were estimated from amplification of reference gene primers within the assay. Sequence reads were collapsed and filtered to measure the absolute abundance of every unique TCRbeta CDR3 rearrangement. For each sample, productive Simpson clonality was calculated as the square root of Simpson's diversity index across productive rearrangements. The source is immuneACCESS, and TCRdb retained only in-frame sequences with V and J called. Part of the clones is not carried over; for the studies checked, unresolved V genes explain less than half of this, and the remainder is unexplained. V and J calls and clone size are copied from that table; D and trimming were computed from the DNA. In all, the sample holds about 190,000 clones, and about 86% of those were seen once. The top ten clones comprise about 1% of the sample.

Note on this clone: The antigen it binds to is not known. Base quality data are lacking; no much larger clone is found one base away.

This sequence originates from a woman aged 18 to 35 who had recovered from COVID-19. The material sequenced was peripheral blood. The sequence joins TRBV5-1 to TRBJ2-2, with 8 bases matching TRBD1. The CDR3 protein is CASRDSGTGTTGELFF. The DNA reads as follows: TGCGCCAGCAGGGATTCCGGGACAGGAACAACCGGGGAGCTGTTTTTT.